The sequence of this T cell receptor (beta chain) was determined in a study of shared clonotypes between healthy human individuals (dated by TCRdb to about 2020). Turning to the overall study: The cohort included a few men and a couple of women between 18 and 49 years of age. For each donor, CD4 naive and CD4 memory were each given three plates, CD8 naive was given two plates, and CD8 memory was given one plate. To estimate repertoire size and how much clonotype sharing occurs between individuals, the study deeply sequenced the blood TCR repertoires of five or six healthy adults. Different laboratories and diverse techniques were used to prepare libraries and sequence TCR repertoires, to increase sequencing depth and limit assay-specific biases. Between about 0.8 and 8.9 billion PBMCs per donor were obtained by leukapheresis.

Beyond this particular receptor, the publication reports: Across four donors, approximately 5% of naive CD4, approximately 4% of naive CD8, approximately 2.5% of memory CD4, and over 0.35% of memory CD8 clonotypes were shared. Compared with non-shared clonotypes, clonotypes shared by all four sorted-subset donors had higher generation probabilities. The small number of donors limited the genetic and exposure-history diversity represented. Even with the large sequencing depth, rarefaction of the sorted-subset datasets indicated that sequencing was incomplete. Naive subsets generally had larger estimated clonotype richness than memory subsets. Sampling was limited to blood, and TCR repertoires in tissue likely differ from TCR repertoires in blood. Pairwise subsampling indicated that sequencing depth was expected to affect the degree of clonotype sharing among donors.

On this clone: Its antigen is not yet known. No base quality values were provided; no much bigger clone lies one nucleotide off.

For the CD8 naive samples, CD45RO-negative cells were positively selected for CCR7, yielding a CD45RA+CCR7+ population from which TemRA cells were excluded. Donors were healthy HIV-negative adults with no recently reported acute infections or vaccinations. Every donor was a Caucasian adult residing in Nashville, Tennessee, USA. Blood was collected by leukapheresis, and PBMCs were isolated by Ficoll-Histopaque density gradient centrifugation and then cryopreserved in liquid nitrogen vapor phase. Analytical flow cytometry was used to check the purity and quantity of every magnetically sorted T cell population. Genomic DNA was isolated from every sorted fraction and measured by UV absorbance on a Nanodrop 2000c. Using the deep immunoSEQ assay, TCR CDR3 regions were amplified from genomic DNA by multiplex PCR. Extracted genomic DNA from each cell subset was distributed evenly across all wells of several immunoSEQ 96-well plates, and each plate was treated as a replicate. For sorted subsets, each replicate PCR was loaded with 200 ng genomic DNA, equivalent to roughly 30,000 T cell genomes. The purified libraries were quantified using a Qubit 3.0 fluorometer, sized with a Bioanalyzer 2100, and then quantified again using the KAPA Library Quantification kit. A separate single-read 150-cycle Illumina NextSeq 550 flow cell was used to sequence each immunoSEQ 96-well plate. The authors processed their data as follows. Because only junctional sequences without quality scores were contained in the immunoSEQ output, filtering matching that applied to full-length reads could not be performed. Sequences were annotated with PyIR, a Python wrapper for IgBLAST v1.9, using IMGT germline references to assign V/J genes and CDR3. Reads were filtered out if the reads had weak V/J assignments (E-value above 1e-6), no CDR3, stop codons, out-of-frame junctions, or ambiguous translated residues. V3J clonotypes were defined by identical inferred V gene, J gene, and CDR3 amino acid sequence. Percentage overlap between repertoires was computed as shared unique clonotypes divided by the size of the smaller repertoire. Three approaches were used to assess repertoire richness: RTK rarefaction, the Chao1 estimator, and Recon v2.1 estimates of unobserved clonotypes. Generation probabilities for all TCRbeta clonotypes obtained by the gDNA method from four donors were computed using OLGA. This is the immuneACCESS table as TCRdb keeps it, with only in-frame sequences that have V and J called. A part of the clones is gone; compared with another copy, unresolved V genes explain less than half, and the rest is unexplained. V and J calls and clone size come straight from that table; D and trimming were deduced from the DNA. The sample yields approximately 720,000 clones; around 92% were counted once. The ten largest clones add up to 24% of the sample.

The source is a man between 25 and 39 years old in good health. The sequenced material came from naive CD8+ T cells sorted from blood. The sample's cell subset or site label, decoded: CD45RA+CCR7+.

The CDR3 region has the sequence CASSPRGNYGYTF. In nucleotides, the sequence is TGTGCCAGCAGCCCCAGGGGCAACTATGGCTACACCTTC. The sequence joins TRBV28 to TRBJ1-2, and the D gene may be TRBD1, 6 bases matching. The V end loses 6 bases and the J end loses 2 bases, and a stretch of 10 bases separates them. From the germline V gene, CDR1 is MDHEN and CDR2 is SYDVKM. From the cysteine through the phenylalanine, the CDR3 covers 13 amino acids. Kept here is only the CDR3 DNA, which spans 39 bases and is read in frame from base 1.